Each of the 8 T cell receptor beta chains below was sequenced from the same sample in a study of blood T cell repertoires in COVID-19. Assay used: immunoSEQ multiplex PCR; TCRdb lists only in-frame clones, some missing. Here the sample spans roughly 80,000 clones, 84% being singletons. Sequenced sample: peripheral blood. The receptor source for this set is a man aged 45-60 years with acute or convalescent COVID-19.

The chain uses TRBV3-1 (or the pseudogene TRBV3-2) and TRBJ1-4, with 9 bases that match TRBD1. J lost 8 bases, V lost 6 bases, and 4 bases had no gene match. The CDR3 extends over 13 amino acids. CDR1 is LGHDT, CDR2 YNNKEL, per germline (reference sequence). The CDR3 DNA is TGTGCCAGCAGTAGACAGGGGGGCGAAAAACTGTTTTTT. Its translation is CASSRQGGEKLFF.

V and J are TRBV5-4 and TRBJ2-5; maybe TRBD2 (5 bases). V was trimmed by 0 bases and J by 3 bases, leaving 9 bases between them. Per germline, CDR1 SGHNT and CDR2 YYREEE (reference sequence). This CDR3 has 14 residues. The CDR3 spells CASSLAVGEETQYF. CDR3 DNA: TGTGCCAGCAGCTTGGCGGTGGGAGAAGAGACCCAGTACTTC.

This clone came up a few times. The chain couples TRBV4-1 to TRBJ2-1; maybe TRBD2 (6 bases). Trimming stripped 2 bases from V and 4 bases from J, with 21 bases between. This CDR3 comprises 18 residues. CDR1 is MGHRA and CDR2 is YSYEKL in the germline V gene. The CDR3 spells CASSQSPQGTSRYNEQFF. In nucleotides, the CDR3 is TGCGCCAGCAGCCAATCGCCGCAGGGTACTAGCCGATACAATGAGCAGTTCTTC.

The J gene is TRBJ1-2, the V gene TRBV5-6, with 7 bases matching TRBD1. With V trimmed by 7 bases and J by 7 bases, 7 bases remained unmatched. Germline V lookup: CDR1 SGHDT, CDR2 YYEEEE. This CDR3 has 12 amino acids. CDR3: CASHRQGFGYTF. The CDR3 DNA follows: TGTGCCAGCCACCGACAGGGTTTTGGCTACACCTTC.

The CDR3 is CASSIFPSNTEAFF. In DNA, the CDR3 is TGTGCCAGTAGTATATTTCCAAGCAACACTGAAGCTTTCTTT. The V call is TRBV19, the J call TRBJ1-1; D uncertain. This CDR3 spans 14 amino acids. From germline, CDR1 is LNHDA and CDR2 SQIVND (reference sequence). V was clipped by 2 bases and J by 2 bases, with 9 bases between them.

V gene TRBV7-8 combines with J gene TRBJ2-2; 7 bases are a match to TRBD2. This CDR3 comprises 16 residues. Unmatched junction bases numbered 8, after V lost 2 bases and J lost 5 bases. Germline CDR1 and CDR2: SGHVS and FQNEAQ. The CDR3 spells CASSLMAGVRTGELFF. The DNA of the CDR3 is TGTGCCAGCAGCTTAATGGCGGGAGTAAGGACCGGGGAGCTGTTTTTT.

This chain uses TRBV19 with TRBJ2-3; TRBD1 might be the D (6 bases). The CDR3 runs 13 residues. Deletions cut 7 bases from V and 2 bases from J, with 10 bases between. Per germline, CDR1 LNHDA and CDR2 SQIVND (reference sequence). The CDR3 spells CASTGQSTDTQYF. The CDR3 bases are TGTGCCAGTACTGGACAGTCCACAGATACGCAGTATTTT.

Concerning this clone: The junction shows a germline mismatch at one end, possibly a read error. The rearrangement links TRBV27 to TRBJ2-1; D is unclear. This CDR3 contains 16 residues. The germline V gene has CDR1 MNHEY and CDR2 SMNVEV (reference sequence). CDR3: CVSSLYSTSSYNEQFF. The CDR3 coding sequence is TGTGTCAGCAGTTTATATTCTACGAGCTCCTACAATGAGCAGTTCTTC.